These 3 T cell receptor beta chains came from one sample sequenced in a study of identical twins. TCRdb itself ran the 5' RACE reads through MiXCR, one entry per CDR3 protein. The sample includes about 920,000 distinct CDR3 sequences, 12% of them seen just once. The sample also formed part of further work on yellow fever vaccine responses in identical twins.

The sample was PBMCs. The receptors originated from a woman between 18 and 29 years old in good health.

The rearrangement links TRBV2 to TRBJ2-3; no firm D call. Germline CDR1 reads SNHLY; CDR2 reads FYNNEI. The CDR3 consists of 13 residues. Trimming cost V 0 bases and J 8 bases, with 9 bases left between them. This CDR3 reads CASSEARLSTQYF. Here the CDR3 DNA reads TGTGCCAGCAGTGAAGCGCGGCTGAGTACGCAGTATTTT.

This clonotype was found many times. The V call is TRBV5-5, the J call TRBJ2-7, with D possibly being TRBD2 (6 bases). V was shortened by 0 bases and J by 1 base, with 14 bases between the two germline ends. This CDR3 region has 16 residues. From germline, CDR1 is SGHKS and CDR2 YYEKEE (reference sequence). CDR3 sequence: CASSLAWEAISYEQYV. In DNA form, the CDR3 reads TGTGCCAGCAGCTTGGCCTGGGAGGCGATATCCTACGAGCAGTACGTC.

The sample holds a few counts of this clonotype. This chain connects TRBV5-1 to TRBJ2-1; no clear D. The V gene lost 4 bases and the J gene lost 7 bases, with 9 bases spanning the gap. The length of the CDR3 is 12 residues. Germline-derived CDR1 and CDR2 are SGHRS and YFSETQ. The CDR3 loop reads CASSIDRNEQFF. The CDR3 nucleotides read TGCGCCAGCAGCATCGACCGTAATGAGCAGTTCTTC.